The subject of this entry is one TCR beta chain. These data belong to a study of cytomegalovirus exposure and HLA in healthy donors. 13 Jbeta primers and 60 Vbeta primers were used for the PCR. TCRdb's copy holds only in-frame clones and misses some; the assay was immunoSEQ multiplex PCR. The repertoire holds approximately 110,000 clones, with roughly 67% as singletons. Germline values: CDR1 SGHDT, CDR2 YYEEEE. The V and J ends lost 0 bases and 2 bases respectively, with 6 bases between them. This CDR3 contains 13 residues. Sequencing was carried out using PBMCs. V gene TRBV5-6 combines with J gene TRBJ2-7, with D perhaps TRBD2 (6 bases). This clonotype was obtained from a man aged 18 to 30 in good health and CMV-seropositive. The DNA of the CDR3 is TGTGCCAGCAGCTTGGGCGGGACCTACGAGCAGTACTTC. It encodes CASSLGGTYEQYF.